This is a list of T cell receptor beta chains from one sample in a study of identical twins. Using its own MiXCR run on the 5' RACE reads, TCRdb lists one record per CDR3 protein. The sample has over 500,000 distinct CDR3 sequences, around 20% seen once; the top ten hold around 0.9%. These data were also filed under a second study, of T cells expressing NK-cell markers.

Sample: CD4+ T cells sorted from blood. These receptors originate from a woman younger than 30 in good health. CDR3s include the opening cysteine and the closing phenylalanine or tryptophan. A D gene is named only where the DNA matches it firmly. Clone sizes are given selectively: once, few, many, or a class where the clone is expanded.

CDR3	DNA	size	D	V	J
CSARETRGTDTQYF	TGCAGTGCTAGAGAGACCCGCGGCACAGATACGCAGTATTTT	-	-	TRBV20-1	TRBJ2-3
CASSQSTAYEQYF	TGCGCCAGCAGTCAATCGACAGCTTACGAGCAGTACTTC	many	-	TRBV5-1	TRBJ2-7
CASSWRGGRFGGTQYF	TGTGCCAGCAGCTGGAGGGGGGGCCGTTTTGGAGGTACGCAGTATTTT	few	-	TRBV11-2	TRBJ2-3
CASSSGGPSTGELFF	TGCGCCAGCAGCAGCGGGGGGCCAAGCACCGGGGAGCTGTTTTTT	-	TRBD2	TRBV5-1	TRBJ2-2
CSAGMSQGMGGYTF	TGCAGTGCGGGAATGTCTCAGGGAATGGGTGGCTACACCTTC	few	-	TRBV20-1	TRBJ1-2
CSARTSGRGELFF	TGCAGTGCTAGAACTAGCGGGAGAGGGGAGCTGTTTTTT	few	TRBD2	TRBV20-1	TRBJ2-2
CASRGLAGNEQFF	TGTGCCAGCAGGGGACTAGCGGGAAATGAGCAGTTCTTC	few	TRBD2	TRBV7-2	TRBJ2-1
CASSPQRDGILSGANVLTF	TGTGCCAGCTCACCACAACGAGACGGGATTCTCTCTGGGGCCAACGTCCTGACTTTC	-	-	TRBV18	TRBJ2-6
CASSHGTIYEQYF	TGTGCCAGCAGCCACGGGACTATCTACGAGCAGTACTTC	few	TRBD2	TRBV3-1	TRBJ2-7
CASSLTTRVFHGYTF	TGTGCCAGCAGCTTGACTACCAGGGTATTTCATGGCTACACCTTC	few	-	TRBV7-2	TRBJ1-2
CASSARGQGAYGYTF	TGTGCCAGCAGTGCCCGAGGACAGGGGGCCTATGGCTACACCTTC	-	TRBD1	TRBV12-3/TRBV12-4	TRBJ1-2
CAWGTAGADTQYF	TGTGCCTGGGGGACAGCCGGTGCAGATACGCAGTATTTT	few	TRBD1	TRBV30	TRBJ2-3
CSARGAGGWATDTQYF	TGCAGTGCTAGAGGCGCGGGAGGTTGGGCGACAGATACGCAGTATTTT	few	TRBD2	TRBV20-1	TRBJ2-3
CAISEFLGEGTDTQYF	TGTGCCATCAGTGAGTTCCTGGGGGAGGGGACAGATACGCAGTATTTT	many	TRBD2	TRBV10-3	TRBJ2-3
CSASSFGTAAYEQYF	TGCAGTGCTAGCTCCTTCGGGACAGCCGCCTACGAGCAGTACTTC	-	TRBD1	TRBV20-1	TRBJ2-7
CSARKGATYEQYF	TGCAGTGCTAGAAAGGGCGCCACCTACGAGCAGTACTTC	few	-	TRBV20-1	TRBJ2-7
CASSFGPPTDTQYF	TGTGCCAGCAGCTTTGGGCCCCCCACAGATACGCAGTATTTT	-	-	TRBV5-6	TRBJ2-3
CASSQGLAGKGQFF	TGTGCCAGCAGCCAAGGACTAGCGGGAAAGGGGCAGTTCTTC	few	TRBD2	TRBV6-1	TRBJ2-1